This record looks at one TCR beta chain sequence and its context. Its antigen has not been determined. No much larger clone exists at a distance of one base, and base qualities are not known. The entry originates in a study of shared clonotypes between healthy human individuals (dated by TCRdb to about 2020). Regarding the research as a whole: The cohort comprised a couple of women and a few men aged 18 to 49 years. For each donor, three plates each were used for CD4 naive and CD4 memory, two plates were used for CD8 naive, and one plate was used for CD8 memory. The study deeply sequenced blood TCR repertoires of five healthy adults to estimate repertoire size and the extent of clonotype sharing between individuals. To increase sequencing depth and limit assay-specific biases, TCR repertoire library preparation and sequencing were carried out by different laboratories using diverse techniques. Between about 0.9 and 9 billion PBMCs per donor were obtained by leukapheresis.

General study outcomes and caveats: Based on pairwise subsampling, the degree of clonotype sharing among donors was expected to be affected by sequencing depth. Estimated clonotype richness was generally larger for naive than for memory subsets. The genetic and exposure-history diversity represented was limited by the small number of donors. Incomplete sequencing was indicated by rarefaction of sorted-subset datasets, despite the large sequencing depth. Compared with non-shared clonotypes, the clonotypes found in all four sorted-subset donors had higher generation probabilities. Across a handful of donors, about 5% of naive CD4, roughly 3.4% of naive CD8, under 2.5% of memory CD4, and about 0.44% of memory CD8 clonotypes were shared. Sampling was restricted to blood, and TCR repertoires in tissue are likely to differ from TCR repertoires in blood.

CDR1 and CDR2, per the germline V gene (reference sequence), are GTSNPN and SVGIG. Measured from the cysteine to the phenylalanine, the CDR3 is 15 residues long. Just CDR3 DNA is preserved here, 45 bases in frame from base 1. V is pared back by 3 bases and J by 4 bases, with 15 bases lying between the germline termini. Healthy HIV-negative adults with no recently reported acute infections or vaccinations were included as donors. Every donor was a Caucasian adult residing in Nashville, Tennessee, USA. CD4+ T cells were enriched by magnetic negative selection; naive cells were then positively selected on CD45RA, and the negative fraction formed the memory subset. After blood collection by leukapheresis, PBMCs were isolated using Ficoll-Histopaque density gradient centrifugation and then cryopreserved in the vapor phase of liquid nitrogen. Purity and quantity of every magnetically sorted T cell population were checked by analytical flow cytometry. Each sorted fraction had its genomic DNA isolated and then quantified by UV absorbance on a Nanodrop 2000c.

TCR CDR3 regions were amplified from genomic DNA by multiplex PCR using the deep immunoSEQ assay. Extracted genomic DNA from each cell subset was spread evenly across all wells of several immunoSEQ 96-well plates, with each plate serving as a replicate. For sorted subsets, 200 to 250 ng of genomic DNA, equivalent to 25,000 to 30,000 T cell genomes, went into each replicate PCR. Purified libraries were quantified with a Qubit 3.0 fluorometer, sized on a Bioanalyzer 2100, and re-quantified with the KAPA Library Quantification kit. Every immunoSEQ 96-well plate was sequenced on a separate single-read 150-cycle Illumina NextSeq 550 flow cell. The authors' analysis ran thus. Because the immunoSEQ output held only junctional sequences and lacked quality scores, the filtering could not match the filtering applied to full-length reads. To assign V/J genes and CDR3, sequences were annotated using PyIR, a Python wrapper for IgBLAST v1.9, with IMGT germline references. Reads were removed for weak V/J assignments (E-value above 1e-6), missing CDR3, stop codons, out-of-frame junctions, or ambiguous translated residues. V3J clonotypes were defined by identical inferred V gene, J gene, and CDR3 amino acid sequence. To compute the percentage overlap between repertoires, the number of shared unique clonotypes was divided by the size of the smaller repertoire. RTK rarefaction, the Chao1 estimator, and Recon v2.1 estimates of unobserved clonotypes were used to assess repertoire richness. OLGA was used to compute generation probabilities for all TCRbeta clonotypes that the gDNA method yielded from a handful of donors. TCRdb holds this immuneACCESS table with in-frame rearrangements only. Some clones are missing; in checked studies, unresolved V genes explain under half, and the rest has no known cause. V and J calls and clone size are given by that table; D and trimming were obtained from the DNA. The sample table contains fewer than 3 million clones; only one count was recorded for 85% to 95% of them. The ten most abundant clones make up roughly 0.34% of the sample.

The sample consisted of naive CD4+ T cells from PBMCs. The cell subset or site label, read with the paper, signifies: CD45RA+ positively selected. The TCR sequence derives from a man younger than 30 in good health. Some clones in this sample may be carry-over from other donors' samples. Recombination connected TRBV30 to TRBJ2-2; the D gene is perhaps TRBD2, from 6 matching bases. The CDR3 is CAWRDGGRLTGELFF. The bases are TGTGCCTGGAGGGATGGAGGGCGGCTCACCGGGGAGCTGTTTTTT.